What follows are 8 T cell receptor beta chains derived from one specimen sequenced in a study of OX40 agonist ivuxolimab in advanced cancers. Method: immunoSEQ multiplex PCR; TCRdb's copy keeps in-frame clones and lacks some. The sample lists roughly 90,000 clones, approximately 85% occurring once. The sample in question was CD4+ or CD8+ T cells sorted from blood, obtained in a trial of the OX40 agonist ivuxolimab. These receptors were obtained from an adult with an advanced solid tumor such as melanoma, head and neck, liver or kidney cancer.

The table lists this clone with a count of one. J is TRBJ1-4 and V is TRBV2; D call uncertain. Germline loops: CDR1 SNHLY, CDR2 FYNNEI. Trimming removed 8 bases from V and 3 bases from J, with 13 bases in between. The CDR3 consists of 14 residues. For the CDR3, the DNA is TGTGCCAGCTCTGCCCGGGGATCTAATGAAAAACTGTTTTTT. Amino acids: CASSARGSNEKLFF.

The CDR3 bases are TGTGCCAGCAGCCTGACAGGGGGGAGCACAGATACGCAGTATTTT. It translates to CASSLTGGSTDTQYF. The chain employs TRBV5-8 and TRBJ2-3; 9 positions match TRBD1. CDR1 is SGHTS, CDR2 YDEGEE, per germline. The CDR3 has 15 amino acids. The J segment lost 0 bases and the V segment lost 4 bases, leaving 3 bases of the junction unmatched.

The chain has TRBV29-1 and TRBJ2-4; a possible D gene is TRBD1 (6 bases). The CDR3 has 14 residues. Per germline, CDR1 SQVTM and CDR2 ANQGSEA. Trimming removed 4 bases at V and 0 bases at J, with 10 bases between. This chain's CDR3 is CSVGTDRAKNIQYF. The CDR3 bases are TGCAGCGTTGGGACAGATCGAGCCAAAAACATTCAGTACTTC.

The rearrangement links TRBV5-1 to TRBJ2-3; D could derive from TRBD1 or TRBD2 (5 bases each). The germline V and J ends were trimmed by 4 bases and 4 bases, with 10 bases remaining between them. This CDR3 is built from 13 residues. Germline CDR1 and CDR2: SGHRS and YFSETQ. The CDR3 sequence is CASSPGTSDTQYF. DNA for the CDR3: TGCGCCAGCAGCCCTGGGACCTCAGATACGCAGTATTTT.

The rearrangement uses TRBV2 and TRBJ1-3, with D possibly matching TRBD1 (6 bases). This CDR3 contains 15 residues. V lost 7 bases, J lost 0 bases, and 13 bases lay in between. From germline, CDR1 is SNHLY and CDR2 FYNNEI. The CDR3 nucleotides read TGTGCCAGCACTGAGACAGGAACCTCTGGAAACACCATATATTTT. Protein product: CASTETGTSGNTIYF.

This clone occurred a few times. The chain links TRBV21-1 to TRBJ2-7; the D call of TRBD2 is as the table states it, not checked on the DNA. TRBV21-1 is recorded as a pseudogene. The CDR3 sequence is 18 residues long. In DNA, the CDR3 is TGTGCCAGCAGCAAATGGCCCGAAGCGTCAGGGAGGAAAAACGAGCAGTACTTC. Residues: CASSKWPEASGRKNEQYF.

This rearrangement joins TRBV7-9 to TRBJ1-2, with 8 bases lining up with TRBD1. The V segment lost 4 bases and the J segment 4 bases; nucleotides outside the gene matches: 5. Germline V CDR1 and CDR2: SEHNR, FQNEAQ (reference sequence). CDR3 size: 14 residues. CDR3: CASSSAGGGYGYTF. CDR3 DNA: TGTGCCAGCAGCTCTGCAGGGGGCGGCTATGGCTACACCTTC.

The rearrangement joins TRBV4-3 to TRBJ2-3, with 10 bases aligning to TRBD1. Germline V gene data show CDR1 as LGHNA and CDR2 as YSLEER. Unmatched junction bases numbered 8, after V lost 0 bases and J lost 2 bases. The CDR3 runs 18 residues. CDR3 loop: CASSQENWGQGSTDTQYF. The CDR3 DNA is TGCGCCAGCAGCCAAGAGAATTGGGGACAGGGGTCCACAGATACGCAGTATTTT.